This TCR beta chain was retrieved from a study of regulatory T cells in long-lasting Graves disease. Background on the study: Antithyroid drugs had been taken under 3 months by newly diagnosed Graves' patients. Findings and caveats of the study: Persistent Graves' patients showed a TCR diversity that was lower than that of newly diagnosed ones. Because few samples were included, accuracy may have been lower.

According to the study, TCR beta libraries were built with iRepertoire HTBI primers and CDR3-region Arm-PCR. TCRdb re-analysed the multiplex PCR reads in MiXCR, keeping a single row per CDR3 protein. The repertoire includes about 500,000 distinct CDR3 sequences, 15% to 20% of them detected once, and 10% to 15% sits in the top ten. This sample's time point: newly diagnosed GD, antithyroid drugs for less than 3 months. PBMC-derived RNA was used for the TCR library. The length of the CDR3 is 15 residues. V was clipped by 0 bases and J by 2 bases; unmatched bases: 2. The germline V gene has CDR1 SGDLS and CDR2 YYNGEE. This clonotype came up a few times. Its antigen is currently unknown. This same sample was also part of a study on T cells in Graves' hyperthyroidism and ophthalmopathy. According to that study: The TCR CDR3 first-round RT-PCR relied on the HTBI primer set.

The source is a man aged 40-50 years with Graves disease. Sample: peripheral blood mononuclear cells (PBMCs), taken at new diagnosis, from a patient treated with antithyroid drugs. The chain has TRBV9 and TRBJ2-7, with 10 bases lining up with TRBD2. CDR3: CASSVASGSAYEQYF. CDR3 bases: TGTGCCAGCAGCGTAGCTAGCGGGAGTGCCTACGAGCAGTACTTC.